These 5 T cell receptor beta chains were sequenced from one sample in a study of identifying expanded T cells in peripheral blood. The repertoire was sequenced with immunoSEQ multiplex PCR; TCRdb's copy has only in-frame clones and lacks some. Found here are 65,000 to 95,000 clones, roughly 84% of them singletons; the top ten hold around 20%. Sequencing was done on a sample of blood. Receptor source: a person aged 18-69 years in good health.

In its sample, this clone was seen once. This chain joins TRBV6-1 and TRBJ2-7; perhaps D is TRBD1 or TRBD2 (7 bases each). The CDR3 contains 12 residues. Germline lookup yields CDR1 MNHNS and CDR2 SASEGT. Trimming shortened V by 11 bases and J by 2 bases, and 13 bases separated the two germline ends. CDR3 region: CAGGDRPYEQYF. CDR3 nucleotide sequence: TGTGCCGGGGGGGACAGACCCTACGAGCAGTACTTC.

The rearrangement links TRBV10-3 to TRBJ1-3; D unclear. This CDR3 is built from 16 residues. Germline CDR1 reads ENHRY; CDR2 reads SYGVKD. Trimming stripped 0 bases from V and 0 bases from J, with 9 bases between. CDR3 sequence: CAISESVRSSGNTIYF. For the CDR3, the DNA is TGTGCCATCAGTGAGTCTGTCCGGAGCTCTGGAAACACCATATATTTT.

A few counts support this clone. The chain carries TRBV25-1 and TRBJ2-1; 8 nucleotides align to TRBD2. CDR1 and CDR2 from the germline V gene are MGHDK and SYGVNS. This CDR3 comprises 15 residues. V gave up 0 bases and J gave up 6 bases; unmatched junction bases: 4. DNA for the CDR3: TGTGCCAGCAGTGAATACGGGAGGGCCCTCAATGAGCAGTTCTTC. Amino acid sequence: CASSEYGRALNEQFF.

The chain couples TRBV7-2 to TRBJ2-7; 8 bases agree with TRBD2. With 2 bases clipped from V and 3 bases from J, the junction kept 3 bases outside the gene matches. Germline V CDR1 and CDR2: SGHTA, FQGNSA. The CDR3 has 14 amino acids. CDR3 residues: CASSLTSGSYEQYF. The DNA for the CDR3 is TGTGCCAGCAGCTTAACTAGCGGAAGCTACGAGCAGTACTTC.

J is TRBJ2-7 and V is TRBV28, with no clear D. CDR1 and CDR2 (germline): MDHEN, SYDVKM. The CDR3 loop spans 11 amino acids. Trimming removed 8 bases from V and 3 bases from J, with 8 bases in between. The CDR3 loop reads CASGLNYEQYF. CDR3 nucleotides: TGTGCCAGCGGATTAAACTACGAGCAGTACTTC.